This T cell receptor beta chain was observed in a study of early stage breast cancer tumors. Whole-study context: Samples were sequenced at 7.5 to 10-fold average coverage. Whole-study results and caveats: Tumor and normal breast were distinguished via blood comparison in about 90% of the 16 patients. Functional markers like CD4, CD8 and FOXP3 were missed in bulk sequencing.

Each sample had two DNA replicates, approximately 0.49 ug blood or about 1.5 ug tissue. The table came from immunoSEQ multiplex PCR; TCRdb's copy has only in-frame clones and leaves some out. Of 45,000 to 60,000 clones in the sample, around nine tenths were seen once. CDR3 length equals 16 residues. Germline trimming cut 3 bases from V and 2 bases from J; bases unmatched to any gene: 6. Germline V gene lookup returns CDR1 SGHTA and CDR2 FQGNSA. A note on this clone: The antigen is undetermined.

This chain joins TRBV7-2 and TRBJ2-3; TRBD1 matches 9 bases. Material: blood. The TCR comes from a person between 65 and 79 years old with breast cancer. In DNA form, the CDR3 reads TGTGCCAGCAGCTTGTACAGGGGGCGTGACACAGATACGCAGTATTTT. It yields the protein CASSLYRGRDTDTQYF.